Given below is one T cell receptor (beta chain) in context. What it recognizes is unknown. This sample is part of a study of cytomegalovirus exposure and HLA in healthy donors. Findings and caveats of the study: Fewer N-insertions than the roughly 650-donor mean were reportedly shown by an Asian-associated ancestry cluster in a later analysis. Overall, approximately 150 TCR beta chains were annotated as cytomegalovirus-associated. A later analysis linked a missense DCLRE1C variant to TCR beta V- and J-gene trimming.

CDR1 SNHLY and CDR2 FYNNEI come from the germline V gene. The V segment lost 5 bases and the J segment 5 bases; nucleotides outside the gene matches: 9. This CDR3 comprises 14 residues. The PCR made use of 60 Vbeta and 13 Jbeta primers. Here immunoSEQ multiplex PCR was the method, and the copy in TCRdb shows in-frame clones only, minus some. The repertoire holds over 140,000 clones, more than 75% seen once, with 2.4% in the top ten. The rearrangement uses TRBV2 and TRBJ2-7, with 7 bases identical to TRBD2. This TCR was recovered from a man aged 50 to 59 in good health and CMV-seronegative. Sample: PBMCs. The CDR3 sequence is CASSHKTSRNEQYF. The CDR3 DNA is TGTGCCAGCAGTCACAAGACTAGCAGAAACGAGCAGTACTTC.